What follows are 3 T cell receptor beta chains derived from one specimen sequenced in a study of blood T cells in healthy people across ages. Primed by a sample-barcoded 5' primer and a J-beta primer mix, a second PCR proceeded for about 6 to 12 cycles. From the 5' RACE reads, TCRdb called clonotypes with MiXCR, one entry per CDR3 protein. The sample lists approximately 780,000 distinct CDR3 sequences; roughly 26% were seen once. The same sample was also used in a study of T cells of mothers and their children.

The sample consisted of blood. All receptors derive from a boy aged 10-17 years in good health.

This chain connects TRBV18 to TRBJ1-2, with D unresolved. This CDR3 has 12 residues. The V and J ends lost 3 bases and 6 bases respectively, with 8 bases between them. The germline V gene has CDR1 KGHSH and CDR2 LQKENI. CDR3 region: CASSPKENGYTF. The CDR3 DNA sequence: TGTGCCAGCTCACCCAAAGAGAATGGCTACACCTTC.

This clonotype has only a few counts. This rearrangement joins TRBV12-3 or TRBV12-4 to TRBJ2-7, with 8 bases identical to TRBD2. The CDR3 covers 16 residues. J lost 2 bases, V lost 5 bases, and 11 bases had no gene match. The CDR3 sequence: CASSPTASGGPYEQYF. In nucleotides, the CDR3 is TGTGCCAGCAGTCCTACAGCGAGCGGGGGCCCCTACGAGCAGTACTTC.

In this sample, this clonotype turned up a few times. The chain has TRBV15 and TRBJ1-5; D unclear. With 0 bases removed from V and 7 bases from J, the gap between germline ends came to 7 bases. Per the germline V gene, CDR1 is LNHNV and CDR2 is YYDKDF (reference sequence). The CDR3 contains 13 residues. The CDR3 bases are TGTGCCACCAGCAGAGATCCTGGGCAGCCCCAGCATTTT. The encoded protein is CATSRDPGQPQHF.